One and the same sample provided the 2 T cell receptor beta chains below, sequenced in a study of T-cell reconstitution after alpha-beta-depleted transplantation in children. Preparation of the TCRbeta library was carried out with unique molecular identifiers. TCRdb redid the calling of the PCR reads with MiXCR, one entry per CDR3 protein. The table lists some 390,000 distinct CDR3 sequences, roughly 22% of them singletons. The source material was PBMCs from the stem cell graft donor, sampled from the stem cell graft. The receptors originated from a human donor who donated a stem cell graft to a child with acute myeloid leukemia.

This clonotype was detected only a few times. The gene calls are TRBV29-1 and TRBJ2-7; D is perhaps TRBD1 (6 bases). Trimming pared 6 bases from V and 3 bases from J, leaving 15 bases between. The CDR3 loop spans 13 amino acids. Germline V gene data show CDR1 as SQVTM and CDR2 as ANQGSEA. Here the CDR3 reads CSVETGHYYEQYF. The CDR3 region has the DNA TGCAGCGTCGAAACGGGACACTACTACGAGCAGTACTTC.

The table lists this clonotype with many counts. V usage is TRBV20-1 and J usage is TRBJ2-7; no reliable D call. The CDR3 consists of 13 residues. The V gene lost 1 base and the J gene lost 4 bases, with 11 bases spanning the gap. Germline CDR1 DFQATT, CDR2 SNEGSKA (reference sequence). The CDR3 DNA sequence: TGCAGTGCTAGAGTGACCGCGGAGTACGAGCAGTACTTC. Its translation is CSARVTAEYEQYF.